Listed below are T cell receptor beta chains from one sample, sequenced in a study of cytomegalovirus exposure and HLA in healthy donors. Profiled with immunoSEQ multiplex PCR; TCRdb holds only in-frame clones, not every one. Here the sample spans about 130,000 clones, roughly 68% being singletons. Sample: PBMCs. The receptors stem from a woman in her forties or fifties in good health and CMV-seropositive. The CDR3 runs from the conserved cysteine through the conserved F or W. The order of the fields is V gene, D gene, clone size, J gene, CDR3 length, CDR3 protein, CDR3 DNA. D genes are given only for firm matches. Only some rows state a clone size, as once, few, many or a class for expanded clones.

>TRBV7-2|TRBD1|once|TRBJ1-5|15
CASSPQGPGNQPQHF
TGTGCCAGCAGCCCACAGGGGCCAGGCAATCAGCCCCAGCATTTT
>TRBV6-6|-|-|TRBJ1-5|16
CASSSPQGKANQPQHF
TGTGCCAGCAGTTCACCTCAGGGAAAGGCCAATCAGCCCCAGCATTTT
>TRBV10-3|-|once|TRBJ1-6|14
CAITGDSYNSPLHF
TGTGCCATCACAGGGGACTCCTATAATTCACCCCTCCACTTT
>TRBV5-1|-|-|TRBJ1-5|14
CASSYGLADEPQHF
TGCGCCAGCAGCTACGGACTCGCGGATGAGCCCCAGCATTTT
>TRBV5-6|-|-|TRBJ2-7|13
CASSLLYSYEQYF
TGTGCCAGCAGCCTCCTCTACTCCTACGAGCAGTACTTC
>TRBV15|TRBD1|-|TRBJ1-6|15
CATSLRTGEYSPLHF
TGTGCCACCAGCCTTAGGACAGGGGAGTATTCACCCCTCCACTTT
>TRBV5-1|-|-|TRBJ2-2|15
CASSLRVTNTGELFF
TGCGCCAGCAGCTTGAGAGTTACGAACACCGGGGAGCTGTTTTTT
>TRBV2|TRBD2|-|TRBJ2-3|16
CASSEIAGGGTDTQYF
TGTGCCAGCAGTGAGATCGCGGGGGGGGGCACAGATACGCAGTATTTT
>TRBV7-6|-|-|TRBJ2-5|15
CASSPRPRFQETQYF
TGTGCCAGCAGCCCCCGCCCTAGATTCCAAGAGACCCAGTACTTC
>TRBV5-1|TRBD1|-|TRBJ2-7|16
CASSLTGGDPSGEQYF
TGCGCCAGCAGCCTAACAGGGGGCGACCCATCGGGCGAGCAGTACTTC
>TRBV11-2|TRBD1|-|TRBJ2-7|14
CASSTRTGTYEQYF
TGTGCCAGCAGCACTCGGACAGGAACCTACGAGCAGTACTTC
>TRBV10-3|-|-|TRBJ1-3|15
CATTPAQETGNTIYF
TGTGCCACCACCCCCGCGCAGGAAACTGGAAACACCATATATTTT
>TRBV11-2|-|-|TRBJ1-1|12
CASRYGATEAFF
TGTGCCAGCAGGTATGGGGCTACTGAAGCTTTCTTT
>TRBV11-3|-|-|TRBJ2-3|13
CASSLRPRGTQYF
TGTGCCAGCAGCTTAAGGCCGCGAGGCACGCAGTATTTT
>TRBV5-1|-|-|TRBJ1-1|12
CASSLESGGAFF
TGCGCCAGCAGCTTGGAGTCAGGTGGGGCTTTCTTT
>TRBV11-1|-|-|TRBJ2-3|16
CASSLEVGGSTDTQYF
TGTGCCAGCAGCTTGGAAGTAGGGGGAAGCACAGATACGCAGTATTTT
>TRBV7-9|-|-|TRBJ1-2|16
CSSSLAPTGPSGGYTF
TGTTCCAGCAGCTTAGCCCCCACAGGCCCTTCTGGTGGCTACACCTTC
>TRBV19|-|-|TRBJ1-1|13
CASSSQGNTEAFF
TGTGCCAGTAGTTCGCAGGGAAACACTGAAGCTTTCTTT
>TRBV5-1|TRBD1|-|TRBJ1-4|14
CASSTGQGNEKLFF
TGCGCCAGCAGCACGGGACAGGGTAATGAAAAACTGTTTTTT
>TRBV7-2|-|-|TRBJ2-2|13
CASSRTGVWELFF
TGTGCCAGCAGCAGAACCGGGGTCTGGGAGCTGTTTTTT
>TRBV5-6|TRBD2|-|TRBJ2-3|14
CASKAGESTDTQYF
TGTGCCAGCAAGGCGGGGGAGAGCACAGATACGCAGTATTTT
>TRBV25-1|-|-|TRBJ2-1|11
CASSGLNEQFF
TGTGCCAGCAGCGGTCTCAATGAGCAGTTCTTC
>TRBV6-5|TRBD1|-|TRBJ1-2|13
CASSQPGQGGYTF
TGTGCCAGCAGTCAACCGGGACAGGGGGGCTACACCTTC
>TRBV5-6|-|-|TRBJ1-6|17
CASSSARTNSRHSPLHF
TGTGCCAGCAGCTCCGCCCGGACAAACAGTCGTCATTCACCCCTCCACTTT
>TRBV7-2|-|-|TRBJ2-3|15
CASSAGWGNTDTQYF
TGTGCCAGCAGCGCAGGGTGGGGAAACACAGATACGCAGTATTTT
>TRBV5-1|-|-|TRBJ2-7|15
CASSLTGFPYYEQYF
TGCGCCAGCAGCTTAACAGGGTTCCCTTACTACGAGCAGTACTTC
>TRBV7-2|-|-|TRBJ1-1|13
CASSSTGTTEAFF
TGTGCCAGCAGTTCAACAGGGACCACTGAAGCTTTCTTT
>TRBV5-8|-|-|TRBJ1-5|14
CASSLGLSNQPQHF
TGTGCCAGCAGCTTGGGTTTAAGCAATCAGCCCCAGCATTTT
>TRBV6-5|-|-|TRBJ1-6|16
CASSYGTVRGDSPLHF
TGTGCCAGCAGTTACGGGACTGTAAGGGGCGATTCACCCCTCCACTTT
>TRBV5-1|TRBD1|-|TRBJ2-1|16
CASSWTGGFSYNEQFF
TGCGCCAGCAGCTGGACAGGGGGCTTCTCCTACAATGAGCAGTTCTTC
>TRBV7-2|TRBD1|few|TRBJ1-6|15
CASSIGQGGNSPLHF
TGTGCCAGCAGCATTGGACAGGGCGGGAATTCACCCCTCCACTTT
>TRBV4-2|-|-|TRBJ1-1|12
CASSQQGWKAFF
TGTGCCAGCAGCCAGCAGGGGTGGAAGGCTTTCTTT
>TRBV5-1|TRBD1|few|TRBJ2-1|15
CASSLEGQGYNEQFF
TGCGCCAGCAGCTTGGAAGGACAGGGCTACAATGAGCAGTTCTTC
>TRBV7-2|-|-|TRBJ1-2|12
CASSFTGDGYTF
TGTGCCAGCAGCTTCACTGGTGATGGCTACACCTTC
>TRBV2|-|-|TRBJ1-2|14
CASSEEAGNYGYTF
TGTGCCAGCAGTGAAGAGGCAGGGAACTATGGCTACACCTTC
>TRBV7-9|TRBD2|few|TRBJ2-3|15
CASSYLAGVTDTQYF
TGTGCCAGCAGCTACCTAGCGGGGGTCACAGATACGCAGTATTTT
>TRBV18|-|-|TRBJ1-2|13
CASSPSDSRGYTF
TGTGCCAGCTCACCATCGGACAGCCGGGGCTACACCTTC
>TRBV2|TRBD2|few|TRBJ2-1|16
CASSSGEGRNYNEQFF
TGTGCCAGCAGTTCTGGGGAGGGAAGGAACTACAATGAGCAGTTCTTC
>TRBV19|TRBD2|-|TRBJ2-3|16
CASSTFSGGGGDTQYF
TGTGCCAGTAGTACTTTTAGCGGGGGCGGCGGGGATACGCAGTATTTT
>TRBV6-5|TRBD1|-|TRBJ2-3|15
CASNGQDSHTDTQYF
TGTGCCAGCAACGGACAGGACAGTCACACAGATACGCAGTATTTT
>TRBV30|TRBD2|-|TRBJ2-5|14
CAWRIAGGRETQYF
TGTGCCTGGAGAATAGCGGGGGGCAGGGAGACCCAGTACTTC
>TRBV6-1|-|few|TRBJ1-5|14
CASSELTVREPQHF
TGTGCCAGCAGTGAATTGACAGTCAGGGAGCCCCAGCATTTT
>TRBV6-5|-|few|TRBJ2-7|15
CASRGGPGWSYEQYF
TGTGCCAGCAGGGGGGGACCCGGGTGGTCCTACGAGCAGTACTTC
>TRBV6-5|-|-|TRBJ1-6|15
CASSWEQGLNSPLHF
TGTGCCAGCAGTTGGGAACAGGGCCTCAATTCACCCCTCCACTTT
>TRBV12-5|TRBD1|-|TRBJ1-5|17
CASGSSQGANRNQPQHF
TGTGCTAGTGGTTCATCTCAGGGGGCTAATCGCAATCAGCCCCAGCATTTT
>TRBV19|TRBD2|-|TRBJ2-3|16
CASSILAAGSTDTQYF
TGTGCCAGTAGTATATTGGCAGCGGGGAGCACAGATACGCAGTATTTT
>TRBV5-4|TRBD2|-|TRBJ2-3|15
CASSLGAGVTDTQYF
TGTGCCAGCAGCTTGGGAGCGGGGGTCACAGATACGCAGTATTTT
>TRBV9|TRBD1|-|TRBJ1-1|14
CASSVLTGASEAFF
TGTGCCAGCAGCGTATTGACAGGGGCGAGTGAAGCTTTCTTT
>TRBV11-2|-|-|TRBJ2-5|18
CASSQSRPGPMGQETQYF
TGTGCCAGCAGCCAGAGCCGGCCAGGGCCGATGGGCCAAGAGACCCAGTACTTC
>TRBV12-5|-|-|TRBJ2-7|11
CASGLVFMDSF
TGTGCTAGTGGTTTAGTCTTTATGGACAGCTTC